This T cell receptor beta chain stems from a study of blood T cell repertoires in COVID-19. Study summary: Samples representing acute and convalescent COVID-19 were sourced from the United States, Italy and Spain. T cells, B-cell-depleted T cells, or PBMCs provided the cDNA or gDNA that served as material.

Assignments of participants to cohorts depended upon their own reported clinical history. As originally analysed: How many nucleated cells were present was estimated from reference gene primer amplification. TCRdb's table, derived via immunoSEQ multiplex PCR, lists solely in-frame clones and lacks some. V and J calls and clone size are those listed in that table; D and trimming were worked out from the DNA. The data show approximately 250,000 clones, approximately 90% seen once. Deletions cut 1 base from V and 0 bases from J, with 13 bases between. Germline CDR1 is SQVTM and CDR2 is ANQGSEA. The CDR3 sequence is 15 residues long.

The origin of this receptor is a woman younger than 45 who had recovered from COVID-19. Sequenced sample: PBMCs or T cells enriched from blood (not recorded which). The chain has TRBV29-1 and TRBJ2-7; D may be TRBD2 (6 bases). CDR3 DNA sequence: TGCAGCGTTGAAGGGGGGGAAAGGGCCTCCTACGAGCAGTACTTC. Its protein is CSVEGGERASYEQYF.